This record covers a single T cell receptor (beta chain). The antigen remains unidentified. Cells sorted as Tregs were CD4+, CD25+ and CD127-/low. Study results and limitations: Tumor Treg TCRs overlapped most with tumor naive CD4+ cells.

Germline V CDR1 and CDR2: MNHNS, SASEGT. Losses at the gene ends were 5 bases for V and 10 bases for J; bases not matched to a gene: 17. The CDR3 runs 16 residues. Full-length variable regions came from constant-region reverse primers plus semi-nested Nested Universal Primer A PCR. MiXCR, applied by TCRdb to the 5' RACE reads, yields one record per CDR3 protein. The sample lists over 45,000 distinct CDR3 sequences, approximately 26% seen once, with around 2% in the top ten. The chain combines TRBV6-1 with TRBJ2-1, with 7 bases that match TRBD1. The receptor comes from a female donor with breast cancer. Material: tumor-infiltrating Tregs sorted from the breast tumor. CDR3 region: CASSREQGSPTSEQFF. CDR3 in DNA: TGTGCCAGCAGTAGAGAACAGGGGTCCCCCACGAGCGAGCAGTTCTTC.